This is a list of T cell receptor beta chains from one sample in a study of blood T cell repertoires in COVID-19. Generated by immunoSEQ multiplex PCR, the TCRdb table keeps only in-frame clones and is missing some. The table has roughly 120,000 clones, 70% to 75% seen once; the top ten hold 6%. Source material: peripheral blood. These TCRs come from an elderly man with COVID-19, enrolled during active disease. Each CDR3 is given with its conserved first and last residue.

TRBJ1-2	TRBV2	CASRYPGGWYGYTF
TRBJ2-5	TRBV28	CASSQPGQAQETQYF
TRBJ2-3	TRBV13	CASSTELAGRRGTQYF
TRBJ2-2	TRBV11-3	CASSLTTGVTGELFF
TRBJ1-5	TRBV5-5	CASSLDGGVSNQPQHF
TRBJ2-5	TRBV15	CATSRRTSVRAEETQYF
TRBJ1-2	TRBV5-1	CASSLASTQLNYGYTF
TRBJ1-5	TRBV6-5	CASSDRTNQPQHF
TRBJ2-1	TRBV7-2	CASSSRPGPYNEQFF
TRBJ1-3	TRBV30	CAWNRLSSGNTIYF
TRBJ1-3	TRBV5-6	CASSLGPYSGNTIYF
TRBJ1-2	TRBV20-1	CSVGGGGYTF
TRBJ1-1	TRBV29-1	CSVTRGTAGNTEAFF
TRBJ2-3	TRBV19	CASSRGTSSDTQYF
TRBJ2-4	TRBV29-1	CSVVYVERNGGNIQYF
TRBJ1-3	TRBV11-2	CASSFARGGNTIYF
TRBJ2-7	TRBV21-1	CASSKVGTDTYEQYF
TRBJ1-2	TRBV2	CASSYQGANYGYTF
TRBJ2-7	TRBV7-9	CASREAGVSEQYF
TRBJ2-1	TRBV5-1	CASSSGLAGGGNEQFF
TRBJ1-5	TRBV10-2	CASSDQGAGQPQHF
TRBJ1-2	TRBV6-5	CASSYARGIGYTF
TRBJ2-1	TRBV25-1	CASSEKTSVRNEQFF
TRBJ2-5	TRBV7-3	CASSLGPEETQYF
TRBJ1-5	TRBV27	CASSPLDLSNQPQHF
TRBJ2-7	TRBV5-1	CASSLEAGAYEQYF
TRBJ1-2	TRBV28	CASSPQVNYGYTF
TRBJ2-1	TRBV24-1	CATSTTDRDRGGSSYNEQFF
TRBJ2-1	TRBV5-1	CASSLGGTSGNEQFF
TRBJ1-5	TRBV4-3	CASSPSWGATNQPQHF
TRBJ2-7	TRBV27	CASGALGEQYF
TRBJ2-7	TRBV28	CASSFRAGGIHYEQYF
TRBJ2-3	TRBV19	CASSINETSAFLGLAGADTQYF
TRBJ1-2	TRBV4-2	CASSEGQGAPNYGYTF
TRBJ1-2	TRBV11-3	CASSLDSQGYGYTF
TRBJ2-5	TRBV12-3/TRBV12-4	CASSLDGQETQYF
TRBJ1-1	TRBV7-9	CASSLVPGRGTEAFF
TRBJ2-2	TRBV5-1	CASSLMGGPNTGELFF
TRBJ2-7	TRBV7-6	CASSPTPTSEQYF
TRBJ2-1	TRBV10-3	CAIGAGYEQFF
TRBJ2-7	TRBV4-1	CASSQDFSGNKYFYEQYF
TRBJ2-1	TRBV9	CASSFRGTSGSNEQFF
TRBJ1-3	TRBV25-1	CASSEITRGGSGNTIYF
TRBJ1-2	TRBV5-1	CASSLTWSNYGYTF